This T cell receptor (beta chain) was obtained from a study of T cells in Graves' hyperthyroidism and ophthalmopathy. Calling Graves' hyperthyroidism stable meant ophthalmopathy did not progress within 18 months. General study results and limits: Onset of ophthalmopathy came a median approximately 6.5 months after the model predicted it.

Germline V gives CDR1 SGHAT, CDR2 FQNNGV. V lost 5 bases, J lost 5 bases, and 5 bases stayed unmatched. The CDR3 runs to 13 residues. In regard to this clonotype: As yet, its antigen is unknown.

Amplified regions were TCR beta CDR3 sequences from RNA transcripts. HTBI primers were used for first-round RT-PCR of the TCR CDR3. From the multiplex PCR reads, TCRdb called clonotypes with MiXCR, one entry per CDR3 protein. Among 600,000 or so distinct CDR3 sequences listed, under 60% were seen once. This TCR came from a woman aged 18-29 years with Graves' hyperthyroidism. Sequenced input: peripheral blood or thyroid tissue (not recorded which). The rearrangement links TRBV11-2 to TRBJ2-5; TRBD2 matches 7 bases. The CDR3 loop reads CASSHTSEETQYF. The CDR3 bases are TGTGCCAGCAGCCATACTAGCGAGGAGACCCAGTACTTC. Full variable domain (outside the CDR3, taken from reference TRBV11-2 and TRBJ2-5): EAGVAQSPRYKIIEKRQSVAFWCNPISGHATLYWYQQILGQGPKLLIQFQNNGVVDDSQLPKDRFSAERLKGVDSTLKIQPAKLEDSAVYLCASSHTSEETQYFGPGTRLLVL.